A single sample is the source of the 8 T cell receptor beta chains below, sequenced in a study of CD8+ T cells in alopecia areata. Extraction and reverse transcription of RNA yielded cDNA as the sequencing template. Profiled with immunoSEQ multiplex PCR; TCRdb holds only in-frame clones, not every one. This table holds approximately 99,000 clones, roughly 60% found once. The sequenced sample was CD8+ T cells sorted from blood. The receptors stem from a human donor in good health.

V gene TRBV2 combines with J gene TRBJ2-7, with D tentatively TRBD2 (6 bases). CDR3 length: 15 residues. V was cut by 7 bases and J by 6 bases, with 22 bases left in between. The V gene's germline CDR1 is SNHLY and CDR2 FYNNEI. The CDR3 DNA follows: TGTGCCAGCAATGATCTCGGGGGTTTCTTTGGCGAGCAGTACTTC. The encoded protein is CASNDLGGFFGEQYF. Filled out from reference TRBV2 and TRBJ2-7, the complete variable domain reads EPEVTQTPSHQVTQMGQEVILRCVPISNHLYFYWYRQILGQKVEFLVSFYNNEISEKSEIFDDQFSVERPDGSNFTLKIRSTKLEDSAMYFCASNDLGGFFGEQYFGPGTRLTVT.

J is TRBJ1-2 and V is TRBV29-1; TRBD1 agrees at 8 bases. The germline V gene encodes CDR1 SQVTM and CDR2 ANQGSEA. This CDR3 is 13 amino acids long. V lost 5 bases, J lost 4 bases, and 6 bases stayed unmatched. The CDR3 coding sequence is TGCAGCGTTCGGGAGCAGGGGGCCTATGGCTACACCTTC. This codes for CSVREQGAYGYTF.

This rearrangement joins TRBV15 to TRBJ1-1; possibly TRBD1 for D (5 bases). CDR1 is LNHNV and CDR2 is YYDKDF in the germline V gene (reference sequence). This CDR3 contains 15 residues. Trimming removed 1 base from V and 0 bases from J, with 9 bases in between. The CDR3 loop is CATSRAGGLNTEAFF. Here the CDR3 DNA reads TGTGCCACCAGCAGAGCCGGGGGTTTGAACACTGAAGCTTTCTTT.

This sequence joins TRBV5-6 and TRBJ2-4, with TRBD2 matching 7 bases. Germline CDR1 and CDR2: SGHDT and YYEEEE. Germline trimming cut 2 bases from V and 8 bases from J; bases unmatched to any gene: 4. The CDR3 runs 13 residues. The CDR3 protein is CASSFGGGDIQYF. The CDR3 DNA is TGTGCCAGCAGCTTTGGCGGGGGAGACATTCAGTACTTC.

The chain joins TRBV4-1 to TRBJ1-2; 11 nucleotides match TRBD1. The V gene end was trimmed by 4 bases and the J gene end by 10 bases; junction bases not matched to a gene: 11. The CDR3 loop spans 15 amino acids. Germline-derived CDR1 and CDR2 are MGHRA and YSYEKL. The chain's CDR3 is CASSLAAGQGAAYTF. CDR3 nucleotides: TGCGCCAGCAGCCTCGCTGCCGGACAGGGGGCCGCCTACACCTTC.

The chain employs TRBV18 and TRBJ2-7; 10 positions agree with TRBD2. Germline V CDR1 and CDR2: KGHSH, LQKENI. The CDR3 is 16 amino acids. V lost 2 bases, J lost 4 bases, and 8 bases stayed unmatched. CDR3 amino acids: CASSPVATSGIYEQYF. The CDR3 bases are TGTGCCAGCTCACCAGTGGCTACTAGCGGGATATACGAGCAGTACTTC. The whole variable domain, filled in from reference TRBV18 and TRBJ2-7, reads NAGVMQNPRHLVRRRGQEARLRCSPMKGHSHVYWYRQLPEEGLKFMVYLQKENIIDESGMPKERFSAEFPKEGPSILRIQQVVRGDSAAYFCASSPVATSGIYEQYFGPGTRLTVT.

This clone was recorded a few times. The gene calls are TRBV13 and TRBJ1-2; D perhaps matches TRBD1 (6 bases). In germline, CDR1 is PRHDT, CDR2 FYEKMQ (reference sequence). This CDR3 is 17 amino acids long. Trimming stripped 4 bases from V and 8 bases from J, with 26 bases between. The CDR3 here is CASSSAGVGDILVGYTF. The CDR3 nucleotides are TGTGCCAGCAGCTCCGCCGGGGTTGGGGACATCCTTGTCGGCTACACCTTC.

The V call is TRBV10-3, the J call TRBJ1-2; 7 bases agree with TRBD1. Germline lookup yields CDR1 ENHRY and CDR2 SYGVKD. V lost 6 bases and J lost 3; bases outside the gene matches: 7. The CDR3 loop spans 14 amino acids. CDR3 sequence reads: CAIRGTVRHYGYTF. The CDR3 nucleotides are TGTGCCATCAGGGGGACAGTAAGGCACTATGGCTACACCTTC.